The clone carrying this T cell receptor beta chain was detected a few times. Its antigen is unknown. Extraction of RNA preceded its reverse transcription into cDNA, which served as the sequencing template. Profiling relied on immunoSEQ multiplex PCR, and the TCRdb table lists in-frame clones only, not all of them. The sample holds about 280,000 clones, about three fifths seen once. Trimming shortened V by 10 bases and J by 3 bases, and 18 bases separated the two germline ends. The length of the CDR3 is 14 residues. Regarding treatment: oral pan-JAK inhibitor, 5-10 mg twice daily. These data are taken from a study of CD8+ T cells in alopecia areata. Study summary: Disease severity was quantified as SALT score of affected scalp area. Study-level results: Lesional scalp displayed greater clonality than normal scalp, most notably in alopecia totalis/universalis.

This chain uses TRBV23-1 with TRBJ2-5; D may be TRBD1 (6 bases). TRBV23-1 is identified as an open reading frame with a role that is uncertain. The material was CD4+ T cells sorted from blood, obtained at week 24, from a patient treated with tofacitinib. This sequence was found in a human donor with alopecia areata. The chain's CDR3 is CAIFRETGKETQYF. In DNA, the CDR3 is TGCGCCATCTTCAGGGAAACAGGGAAAGAGACCCAGTACTTC.